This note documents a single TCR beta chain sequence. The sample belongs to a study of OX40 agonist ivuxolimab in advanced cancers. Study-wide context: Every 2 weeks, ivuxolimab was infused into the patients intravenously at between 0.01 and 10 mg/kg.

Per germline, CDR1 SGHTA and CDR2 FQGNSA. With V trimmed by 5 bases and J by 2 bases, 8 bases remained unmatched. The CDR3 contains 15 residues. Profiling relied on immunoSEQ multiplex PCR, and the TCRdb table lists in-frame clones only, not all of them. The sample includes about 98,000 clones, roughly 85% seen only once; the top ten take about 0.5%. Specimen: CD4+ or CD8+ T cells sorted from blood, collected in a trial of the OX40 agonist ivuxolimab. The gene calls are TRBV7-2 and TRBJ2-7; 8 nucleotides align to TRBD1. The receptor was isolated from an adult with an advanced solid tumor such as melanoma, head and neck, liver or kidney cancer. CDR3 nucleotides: TGTGCCAGCAGCCGGAGAACAGGGGGAACCTACGAGCAGTACTTC. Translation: CASSRRTGGTYEQYF.